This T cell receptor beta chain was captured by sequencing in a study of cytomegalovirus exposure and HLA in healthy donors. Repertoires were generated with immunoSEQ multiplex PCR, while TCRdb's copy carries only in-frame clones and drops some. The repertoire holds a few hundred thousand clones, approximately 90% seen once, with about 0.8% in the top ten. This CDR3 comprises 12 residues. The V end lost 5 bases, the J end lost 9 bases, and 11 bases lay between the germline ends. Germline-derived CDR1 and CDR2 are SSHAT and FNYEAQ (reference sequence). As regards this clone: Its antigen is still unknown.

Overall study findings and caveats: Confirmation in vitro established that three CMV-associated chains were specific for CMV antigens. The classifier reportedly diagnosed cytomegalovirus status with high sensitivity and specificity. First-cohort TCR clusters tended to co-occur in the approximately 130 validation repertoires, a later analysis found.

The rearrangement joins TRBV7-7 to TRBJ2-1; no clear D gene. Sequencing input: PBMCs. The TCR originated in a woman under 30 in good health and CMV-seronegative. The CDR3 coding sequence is TGTGCCAGCAGCCCCGACTCAGTTGAGCAGTTCTTC. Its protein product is CASSPDSVEQFF.